This T cell receptor beta chain is drawn from a study of blood T cell repertoires in COVID-19 (dated by TCRdb to the early 2020s). Looking at the study overall: Samples covering the acute and convalescent phases of COVID-19 were provided by collaborators in the United States, Italy and Spain. A de-identified subject ID, COVID-19 status, age in years and sex were almost always included in the sample metadata. The material from the prospective study consisted of cDNA or gDNA derived from T cells, B-cell-depleted T cells, or PBMCs. Where available, HLA class I and class II types were taken from metadata supplied by the sample provider and were not determined by assay-based typing. Subjects who had been exposed to COVID-19, were actively infected with it, or had recovered from it provided the deeply sampled blood TCRbeta repertoires that made up the dataset. The repertoires were made available in a free public database intended to serve as a resource for research on the immune response to SARS-CoV-2. The samples were drawn from two sources: the first 160 participants of the ongoing ImmuneRACE study, and 1,000 to 1,500 subjects contributed by 6 global collaborators.

The collaborating institutions used their own protocols to collect whole blood in K2EDTA tubes. For TCRbeta analysis, collaborators shipped samples in one of three forms: frozen whole blood, isolated PBMCs, or DNA extracted from either of those sample types. Points on this clone: Its antigen has not been determined. Base qualities are not provided; no much larger clone lies one nucleotide away.

Its CDR3 holds 16 amino acids, cysteine through phenylalanine. CDR3 DNA is the only sequence kept; it has 48 bases, read in frame from the first base. The V end loses 3 bases and the J end loses 5 bases, and a stretch of 18 bases separates them. CDR1 and CDR2 were assigned from the germline V gene as SGHRS and YFSETQ. The immunoSEQ Assay, a bias-controlled multiplex PCR, was used to amplify TCRbeta CDR3 regions from genomic DNA. Turning to the authors' computational methods: Nucleated cell counts per sample were estimated from amplification of reference gene primers within the assay. To quantify the absolute abundance of each unique TCRbeta CDR3 rearrangement, sequence reads were collapsed and filtered. For each sample, productive Simpson clonality was calculated by taking the square root of Simpson's diversity index across productive rearrangements. Entries here come from immuneACCESS through TCRdb and include only in-frame sequences with V and J called. Some clones fail to appear in such tables; in the studies checked, an unresolved V gene covers under half of the shortfall, and the cause of the remainder is unknown. V, J and clone size are those of that table, while D and trimming were read from the DNA. A total of tens of thousands of clones appear in this sample, less than 90% of them only once. Together, the top ten hold 1.6% of the sample.

Overall study outcomes, separate from this receptor: The amount of clinical and demographic metadata varied by source and participant and was provided uncurated.

The receptor was derived from a man aged 50 to 59 with acute or convalescent COVID-19. Sequenced material: peripheral blood. The rearranged segments are TRBV5-1 and TRBJ2-1; the D gene is perhaps TRBD2, on 6 matching bases. The CDR3 protein is CASSSGYRGRDNEQFF. The sequenced DNA is TGCGCCAGCAGCTCCGGATATCGGGGGAGAGACAATGAGCAGTTCTTC.